These 9 T cell receptor beta chains originate from one sample sequenced in a study of T-cell memory formation after mild COVID-19. TCRdb analysed the 5' RACE reads with MiXCR anew, one entry per CDR3 protein. The table lists about 180,000 distinct CDR3 sequences, roughly 20% of them singletons. The source material was PBMCs or a T cell subset sorted from them (not recorded which). These TCRs come from a man between 18 and 29 years old who had mild COVID-19 (a few samples of this study predate the infection). Cell type and time point are not known.

The chain combines TRBV7-2 with TRBJ2-1; no clear D. Germline CDR1 is SGHTA and CDR2 is FQGNSA. The CDR3 is made up of 14 amino acids. The V and J ends lost 1 base and 4 bases respectively, with 8 bases between them. The CDR3 protein is CASSLVAVYNEQFF. The CDR3 DNA is TGTGCCAGCAGCTTAGTCGCGGTTTACAATGAGCAGTTCTTC.

V is TRBV6-2 or TRBV6-3 and J is TRBJ2-3; D is uncertain. Germline CDR1 and CDR2: MNHEY and SVGEGT. V was cut by 4 bases and J by 0 bases, with 11 bases left in between. CDR3 size: 15 residues. The CDR3 loop reads CASSLGGYSTDTQYF. The CDR3, as DNA: TGTGCCAGCAGTTTAGGCGGTTATAGCACAGATACGCAGTATTTT.

This chain uses TRBV2 with TRBJ1-2; 9 nucleotides match TRBD1. In germline, CDR1 is SNHLY, CDR2 FYNNEI. V shed 4 bases and J 2 bases; nucleotides not matched to a gene: 5. The CDR3 has 15 residues. The CDR3, as DNA: TGTGCCAGCAGTGTGGGACAGGGCGGAAACTATGGCTACACCTTC. Its translation is CASSVGQGGNYGYTF.

A few counts support this clonotype. V gene TRBV18 combines with J gene TRBJ2-2; 9 bases match TRBD1. Germline CDR1 reads KGHSH; CDR2 reads LQKENI. The CDR3 spans 17 residues. The V and J ends lost 0 bases and 3 bases, in that order; junction bases with no gene match: 5. CDR3 in amino acids: CASSPPVTGGDTGELFF. DNA of the CDR3: TGTGCCAGCTCACCACCGGTCACAGGGGGCGACACCGGGGAGCTGTTTTTT.

This clonotype was observed a handful of times. The rearrangement uses TRBV12-3 or TRBV12-4 and TRBJ2-3; 7 bases are a match to TRBD1. The ends lost 2 bases at V and 4 bases at J; junction bases unmatched: 6. The CDR3 is made up of 15 amino acids. CDR3 amino acids: CASSLTRQGADTQYF. Here the CDR3 DNA reads TGTGCCAGCAGTTTAACCCGACAGGGAGCAGATACGCAGTATTTT.

The chain couples TRBV5-1 to TRBJ1-1; D remains unclear. The V end was cut by 4 bases, the J end by 3 bases, with 10 bases between. CDR3 size: 13 residues. Germline CDR1 SGHRS, CDR2 YFSETQ. CDR3 amino acids: CASSTPGYTEAFF. The DNA for the CDR3 is TGCGCCAGCAGCACTCCTGGGTACACTGAAGCTTTCTTT.

The V call is TRBV4-3, the J call TRBJ1-1; possible D gene TRBD1, 5 bases. V was cut by 2 bases and J by 0 bases, with 13 bases left in between. CDR1 is LGHNA and CDR2 is YSLEER in the germline V gene. The CDR3 has 16 residues. The CDR3 sequence: CASSQYITGLNTEAFF. The CDR3, as DNA: TGCGCCAGCAGCCAATATATAACAGGTTTGAACACTGAAGCTTTCTTT.

This clonotype was seen only a few times. The V gene is TRBV29-1, the J gene TRBJ2-3; D not resolved. The germline gives CDR1 SQVTM, CDR2 ANQGSEA. This CDR3 spans 10 amino acids. V lost 4 bases, J lost 4 bases, and 3 bases lay in between. The CDR3 here is CSVGADTQYF. The CDR3 DNA follows: TGCAGCGTTGGGGCAGATACGCAGTATTTT.

Ten or more counts support this clonotype. The chain uses TRBV15 and TRBJ2-7; possibly TRBD1 for D (5 bases). The CDR3 sequence is 16 residues long. Trimming stripped 1 base from V and 6 bases from J, with 19 bases between. Germline V gives CDR1 LNHNV, CDR2 YYDKDF (reference sequence). The CDR3 here is CATSRVMAGRTGEQYF. CDR3 coding DNA: TGTGCCACCAGCAGAGTAATGGCAGGGCGAACTGGCGAGCAGTACTTC.